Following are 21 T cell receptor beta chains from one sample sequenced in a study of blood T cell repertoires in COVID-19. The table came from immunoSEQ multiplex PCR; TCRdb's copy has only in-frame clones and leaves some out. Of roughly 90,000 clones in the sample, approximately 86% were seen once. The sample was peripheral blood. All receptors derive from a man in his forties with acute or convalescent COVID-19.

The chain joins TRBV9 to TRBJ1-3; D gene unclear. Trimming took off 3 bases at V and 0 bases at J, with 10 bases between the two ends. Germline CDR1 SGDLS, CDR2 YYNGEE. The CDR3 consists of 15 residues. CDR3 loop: CASSGGRNSGNTIYF. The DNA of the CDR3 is TGTGCCAGCAGCGGAGGGAGAAACTCTGGAAACACCATATATTTT. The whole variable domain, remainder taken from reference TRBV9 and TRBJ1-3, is DSGVTQTPKHLITATGQRVTLRCSPRSGDLSVYWYQQSLDQGLQFLIQYYNGEERAKGNILERFSAQQFPDLHSELNLSSLELGDSALYFCASSGGRNSGNTIYFGEGSWLTVV.

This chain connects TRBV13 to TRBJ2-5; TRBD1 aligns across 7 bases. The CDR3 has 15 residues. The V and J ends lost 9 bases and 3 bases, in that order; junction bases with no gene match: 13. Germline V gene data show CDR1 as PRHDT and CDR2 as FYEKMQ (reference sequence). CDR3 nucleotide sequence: TGTGCCAGAGCCCGGTGGAGGCAGGGGGAAGAGACCCAGTACTTC. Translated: CARARWRQGEETQYF.

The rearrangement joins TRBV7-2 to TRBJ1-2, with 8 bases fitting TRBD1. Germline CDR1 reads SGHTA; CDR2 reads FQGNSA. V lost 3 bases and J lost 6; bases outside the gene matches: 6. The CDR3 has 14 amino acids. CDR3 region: CASSFGQGMNGYTF. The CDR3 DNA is TGTGCCAGCAGCTTCGGACAGGGCATGAATGGCTACACCTTC. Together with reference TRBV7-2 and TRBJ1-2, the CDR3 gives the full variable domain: GAGVSQSPSNKVTEKGKDVELRCDPISGHTALYWYRQSLGQGLEFLIYFQGNSAPDKSGLPSDRFSAERTGGSVSTLTIQRTQQEDSAVYLCASSFGQGMNGYTFGSGTRLTVV.

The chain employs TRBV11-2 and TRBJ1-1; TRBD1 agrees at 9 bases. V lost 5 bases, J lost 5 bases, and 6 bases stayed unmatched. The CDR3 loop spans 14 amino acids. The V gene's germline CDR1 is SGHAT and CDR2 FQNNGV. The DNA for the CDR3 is TGTGCCAGCAGCCAACAGGGGGCATGGACTGAAGCTTTCTTT. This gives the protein CASSQQGAWTEAFF.

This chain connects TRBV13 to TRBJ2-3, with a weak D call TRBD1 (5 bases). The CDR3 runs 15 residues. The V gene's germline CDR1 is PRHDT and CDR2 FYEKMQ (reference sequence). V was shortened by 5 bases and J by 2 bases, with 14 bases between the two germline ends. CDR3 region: CASSRPQGPTDTQYF. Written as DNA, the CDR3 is TGTGCCAGCAGCCGCCCCCAGGGCCCCACAGATACGCAGTATTTT.

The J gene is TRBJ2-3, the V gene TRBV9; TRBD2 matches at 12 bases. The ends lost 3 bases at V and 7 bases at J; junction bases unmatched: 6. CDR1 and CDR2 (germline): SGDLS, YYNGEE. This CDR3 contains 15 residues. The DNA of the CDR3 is TGTGCCAGCAGCGGGACTAGCGGGATAGGAAATACGCAGTATTTT. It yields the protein CASSGTSGIGNTQYF.

The chain's CDR3 is CASSQGSLAAPVDEQYF. Written as DNA, the CDR3 is TGTGCCAGCAGCCAGGGTTCATTAGCGGCCCCCGTAGACGAGCAGTACTTC. This chain links TRBV4-2 with TRBJ2-7; tentatively, D is TRBD2 (6 bases). CDR1 LGHNA and CDR2 YNFKEQ come from the germline V gene. V was cut by 3 bases and J by 5 bases, with 23 bases left in between. The CDR3 runs to 17 residues.

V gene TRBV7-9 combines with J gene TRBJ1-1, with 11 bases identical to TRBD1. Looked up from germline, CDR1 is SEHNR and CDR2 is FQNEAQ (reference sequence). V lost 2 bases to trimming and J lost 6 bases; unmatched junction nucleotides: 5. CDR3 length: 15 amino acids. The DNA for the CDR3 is TGTGCCAGCAGCTTAACGGGACAGGGGGTTCCTGAAGCTTTCTTT. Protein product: CASSLTGQGVPEAFF.

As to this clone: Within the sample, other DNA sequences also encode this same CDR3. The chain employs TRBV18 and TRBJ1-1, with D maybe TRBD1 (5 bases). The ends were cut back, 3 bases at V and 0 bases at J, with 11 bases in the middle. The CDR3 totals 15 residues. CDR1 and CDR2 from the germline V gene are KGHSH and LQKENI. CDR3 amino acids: CASSPLDSMNTEAFF. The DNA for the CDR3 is TGTGCCAGCTCACCGCTAGACAGCATGAACACTGAAGCTTTCTTT.

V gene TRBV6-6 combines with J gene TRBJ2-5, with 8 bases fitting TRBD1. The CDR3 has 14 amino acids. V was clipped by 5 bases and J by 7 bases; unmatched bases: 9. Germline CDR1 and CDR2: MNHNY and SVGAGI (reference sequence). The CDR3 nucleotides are TGTGCCAGCAGTCACGGGACAGGTGATGGGACCCAGTACTTC. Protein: CASSHGTGDGTQYF.

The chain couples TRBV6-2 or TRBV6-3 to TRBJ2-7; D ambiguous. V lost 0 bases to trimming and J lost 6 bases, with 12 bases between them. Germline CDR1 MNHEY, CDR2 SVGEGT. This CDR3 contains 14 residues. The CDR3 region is CASSYSSSSGEQYF. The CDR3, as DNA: TGTGCCAGCAGTTACTCGAGTAGCTCGGGCGAGCAGTACTTC.

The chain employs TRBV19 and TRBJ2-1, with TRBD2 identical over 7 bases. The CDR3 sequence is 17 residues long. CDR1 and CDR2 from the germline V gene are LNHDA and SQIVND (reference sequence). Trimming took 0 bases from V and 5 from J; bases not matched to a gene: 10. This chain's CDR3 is CASSIDAGLAANNEQFF. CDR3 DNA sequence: TGTGCCAGTAGTATAGATGCAGGTCTAGCGGCCAACAATGAGCAGTTCTTC.

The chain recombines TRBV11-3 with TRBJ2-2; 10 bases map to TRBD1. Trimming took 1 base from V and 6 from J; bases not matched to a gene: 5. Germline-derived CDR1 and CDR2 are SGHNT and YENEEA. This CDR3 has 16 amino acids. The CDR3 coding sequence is TGTGCCAGCAGCTTAGCCACCGGGACAGGGGCCGGGGAGCTGTTTTTT. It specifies CASSLATGTGAGELFF.

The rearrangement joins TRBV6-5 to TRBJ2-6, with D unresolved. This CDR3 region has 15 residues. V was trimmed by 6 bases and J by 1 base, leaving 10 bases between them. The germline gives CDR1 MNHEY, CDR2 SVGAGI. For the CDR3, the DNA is TGTGCCAGCAGACAAACGCAGTCTGGGGCCAACGTCCTGACTTTC. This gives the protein CASRQTQSGANVLTF.

The CDR3, as DNA: TGTGCCATCAGTTCGCCGGGACTAGCGGGAGGGCCGCTGTTCTTC. Its protein product is CAISSPGLAGGPLFF. The rearrangement joins TRBV10-3 to TRBJ2-1; the match to TRBD2 covers 16 bases. Germline values: CDR1 ENHRY, CDR2 SYGVKD. This CDR3 has 15 residues. After removal of 5 bases from V and 15 bases from J, the junction contained 10 bases not matched to a gene.

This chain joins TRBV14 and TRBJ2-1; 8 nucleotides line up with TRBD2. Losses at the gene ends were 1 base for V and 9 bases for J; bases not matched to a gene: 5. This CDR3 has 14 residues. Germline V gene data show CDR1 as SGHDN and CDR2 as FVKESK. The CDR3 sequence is CASSQVLAGSEQFF. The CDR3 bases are TGTGCCAGCAGCCAAGTTTTAGCGGGAAGTGAGCAGTTCTTC.

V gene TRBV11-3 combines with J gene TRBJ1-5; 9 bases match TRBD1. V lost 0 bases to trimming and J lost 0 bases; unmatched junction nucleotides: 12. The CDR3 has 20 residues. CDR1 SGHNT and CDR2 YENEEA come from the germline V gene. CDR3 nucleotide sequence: TGTGCCAGCAGCTTAGAGGGAACCGGGACAGGGCCGAATAGCAATCAGCCCCAGCATTTT. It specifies CASSLEGTGTGPNSNQPQHF.

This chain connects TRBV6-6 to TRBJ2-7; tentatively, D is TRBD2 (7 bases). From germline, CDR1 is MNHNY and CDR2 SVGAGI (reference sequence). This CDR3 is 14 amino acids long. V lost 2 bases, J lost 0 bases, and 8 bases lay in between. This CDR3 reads CASSYGGASYEQYF. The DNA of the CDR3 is TGTGCCAGCAGTTACGGGGGGGCCTCCTACGAGCAGTACTTC.

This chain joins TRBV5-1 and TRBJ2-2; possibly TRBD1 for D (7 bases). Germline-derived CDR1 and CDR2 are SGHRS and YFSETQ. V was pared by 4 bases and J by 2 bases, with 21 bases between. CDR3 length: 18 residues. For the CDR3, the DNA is TGCGCCAGCAGCGAAACCAATAGGGGGCGGGGAAACACCGGGGAGCTGTTTTTT. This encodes CASSETNRGRGNTGELFF. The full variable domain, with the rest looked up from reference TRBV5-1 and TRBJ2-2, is KAGVTQTPRYLIKTRGQQVTLSCSPISGHRSVSWYQQTPGQGLQFLFEYFSETQRNKGNFPGRFSGRQFSNSRSEMNVSTLELGDSALYLCASSETNRGRGNTGELFFGEGSRLTVL.

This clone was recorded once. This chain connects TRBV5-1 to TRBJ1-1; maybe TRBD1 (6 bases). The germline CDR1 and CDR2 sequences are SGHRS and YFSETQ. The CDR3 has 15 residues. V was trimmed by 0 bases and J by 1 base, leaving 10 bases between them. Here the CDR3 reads CASSLVQTGNTEAFF. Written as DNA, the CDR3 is TGCGCCAGCAGCTTGGTCCAGACAGGGAACACTGAAGCTTTCTTT. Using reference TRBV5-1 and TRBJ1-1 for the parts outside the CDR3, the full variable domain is KAGVTQTPRYLIKTRGQQVTLSCSPISGHRSVSWYQQTPGQGLQFLFEYFSETQRNKGNFPGRFSGRQFSNSRSEMNVSTLELGDSALYLCASSLVQTGNTEAFFGQGTRLTVV.

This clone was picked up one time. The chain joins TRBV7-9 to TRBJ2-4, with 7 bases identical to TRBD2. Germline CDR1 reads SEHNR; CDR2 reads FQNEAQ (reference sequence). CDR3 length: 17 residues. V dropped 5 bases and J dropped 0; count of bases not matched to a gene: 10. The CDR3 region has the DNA TGTGCCAGCAGCCCCTCGATGGGGGGGGTAGCCAAAAACATTCAGTACTTC. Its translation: CASSPSMGGVAKNIQYF.